Each of the 29 T cell receptor beta chains below was sequenced from the same sample in a study of T-cell reconstitution after alpha-beta-depleted transplantation in children. This sample's TCRbeta library carried unique molecular identifier barcodes. Each CDR3 protein is one row after TCRdb ran MiXCR on the PCR reads. Of 440,000 or so distinct CDR3 sequences detected, 43% appear once; the ten largest clones hold 25% to 30%. The specimen comprised PBMCs, sampled before TCRalphabeta/CD19-depleted stem cell transplant. The source of these receptors is a girl aged 2 to 9 with aplastic anemia, due to receive a stem cell transplant.

This clonotype was seen more than once but under ten times. This chain joins TRBV5-5 and TRBJ2-3; perhaps TRBD1 as D (8 bases). Germline assignment: CDR1 SGHKS and CDR2 YYEKEE (reference sequence). There are 14 residues in the CDR3. The ends were cut back, 3 bases at V and 6 bases at J, with 14 bases in the middle. The CDR3 spells CASSSGQGGDTQYF. Here the CDR3 DNA reads TGTGCCAGCAGCTCCGGACAGGGAGGGGATACGCAGTATTTT. The full variable domain, with the rest looked up from reference TRBV5-5 and TRBJ2-3, is DAGVTQSPTHLIKTRGQQVTLRCSPISGHKSVSWYQQVLGQGPQFIFQYYEKEERGRGNFPDRFSARQFPNYSSELNVNALLLGDSALYLCASSSGQGGDTQYFGPGTRLTVL.

As to this clonotype: Being one base from a much bigger clone, this may be a read error. The chain uses TRBV10-1 and TRBJ2-7, with 9 nucleotides matching TRBD1. V dropped 5 bases and J dropped 5; count of bases not matched to a gene: 10. Germline lookup yields CDR1 WNHNN and CDR2 SYGVQD (reference sequence). This CDR3 is 15 amino acids long. The CDR3 loop is CASSKPGTGIHEQYF. The CDR3 DNA is TGCGCCAGCAGTAAGCCCGGGACAGGGATCCACGAGCAGTACTTC.

The V call is TRBV7-6, the J call TRBJ2-1, with 13 bases that match TRBD2. The germline CDR1 and CDR2 sequences are SGHVS and FNYEAQ. The CDR3 spans 15 residues. V shed 5 bases and J 12 bases; nucleotides not matched to a gene: 10. The CDR3 DNA follows: TGTGCCAGCAGCCTAAGGGGGACTAGCGGGGCCGGGCAGTTCTTC. This gives the protein CASSLRGTSGAGQFF. Full variable domain (missing parts from reference TRBV7-6 and TRBJ2-1): GAGVSQSPRYKVTKRGQDVALRCDPISGHVSLYWYRQALGQGPEFLTYFNYEAQQDKSGLPNDRFSAERPEGSISTLTIQRTEQRDSAMYRCASSLRGTSGAGQFFGPGTRLTVL.

This chain uses TRBV7-2 with TRBJ1-5; D not resolved. Germline lookup yields CDR1 SGHTA and CDR2 FQGNSA. This CDR3 is built from 13 residues. The V end was cut by 5 bases, the J end by 6 bases, with 11 bases between. CDR3 bases: TGTGCCAGCAGCCTCGACAACACTCAGCCCCAGCATTTT. It translates to CASSLDNTQPQHF.

The chain is built from TRBV18 and TRBJ2-3; TRBD2 matches 8 bases. This CDR3 is 14 amino acids long. Germline CDR1 reads KGHSH; CDR2 reads LQKENI. V shed 3 bases and J 4 bases; nucleotides not matched to a gene: 3. The CDR3 loop reads CASSPSGGADTQYF. CDR3 DNA: TGTGCCAGCTCACCCAGCGGGGGTGCAGATACGCAGTATTTT. The variable domain in full, with the rest retrieved from reference TRBV18 and TRBJ2-3, is NAGVMQNPRHLVRRRGQEARLRCSPMKGHSHVYWYRQLPEEGLKFMVYLQKENIIDESGMPKERFSAEFPKEGPSILRIQQVVRGDSAAYFCASSPSGGADTQYFGPGTRLTVL.

This CDR3 reads CASSWTLDSPLHF. CDR3 in DNA: TGCGCCAGCAGCTGGACACTGGATTCACCCCTCCACTTT. V is TRBV5-1 and J is TRBJ1-6; D perhaps matches TRBD1 (5 bases). This CDR3 spans 13 amino acids. The germline gives CDR1 SGHRS, CDR2 YFSETQ. V was shortened by 3 bases and J by 8 bases, with 9 bases between the two germline ends.

The chain combines TRBV4-1 with TRBJ2-7; TRBD2 agrees at 8 bases. Germline values: CDR1 MGHRA, CDR2 YSYEKL. After removal of 5 bases from V and 3 bases from J, the junction contained 9 bases not matched to a gene. The CDR3 covers 15 residues. CDR3 sequence: CASSVPGTRDYEQYF. CDR3 in DNA: TGCGCCAGCAGCGTTCCCGGGACTAGGGACTACGAGCAGTACTTC.

In DNA form, the CDR3 reads TGTGCCATCGGCAGCCAAGAGACCCAGTACTTC. This codes for CAIGSQETQYF. V gene TRBV10-3 combines with J gene TRBJ2-5; no clear D. The V and J ends lost 8 bases and 1 base respectively, with 5 bases between them. Germline values: CDR1 ENHRY, CDR2 SYGVKD. There are 11 residues in the CDR3.

The table lists this clonotype with many counts. The J gene is TRBJ2-7, the V gene TRBV20-1; D unclear. Germline loops: CDR1 DFQATT, CDR2 SNEGSKA (reference sequence). This CDR3 region has 12 residues. The V end lost 2 bases, the J end lost 0 bases, and 5 bases lay between the germline ends. The chain's CDR3 is CSARSNSYEQYF. CDR3 DNA: TGCAGTGCTAGATCCAACTCCTACGAGCAGTACTTC.

The rearrangement uses TRBV7-3 and TRBJ2-1; 7 nucleotides align to TRBD2. Germline-derived CDR1 and CDR2 are SGHTA and FQGTGA. With 4 bases clipped from V and 0 bases from J, the junction kept 6 bases outside the gene matches. The CDR3 totals 16 residues. CDR3 sequence reads: CASSYLAASSYNEQFF. The CDR3, as DNA: TGTGCCAGCAGCTACCTAGCGGCGAGCTCCTACAATGAGCAGTTCTTC.

The chain uses TRBV7-2 and TRBJ1-4; a weak D match, TRBD1 (6 bases). V was cut by 1 base and J by 3 bases, with 12 bases left in between. The CDR3 runs to 16 residues. CDR1 and CDR2 from the germline V gene are SGHTA and FQGNSA. CDR3 protein: CASSLGQGPSNEKLFF. The CDR3 coding sequence is TGTGCCAGCAGCTTAGGTCAGGGGCCCTCTAATGAAAAACTGTTTTTT. Using reference TRBV7-2 and TRBJ1-4 for the parts outside the CDR3, the full variable domain is GAGVSQSPSNKVTEKGKDVELRCDPISGHTALYWYRQSLGQGLEFLIYFQGNSAPDKSGLPSDRFSAERTGGSVSTLTIQRTQQEDSAVYLCASSLGQGPSNEKLFFGSGTQLSVL.

Many counts were recorded for this clonotype. The V call is TRBV20-1, the J call TRBJ1-2; 7 bases align to TRBD1. The CDR3 contains 12 residues. Trimming removed 5 bases from V and 4 bases from J; junction bases left unmatched: 4. The V gene's germline CDR1 is DFQATT and CDR2 SNEGSKA (reference sequence). CDR3 loop: CSAVDRSYGYTF. The CDR3 DNA reads as TGCAGTGCTGTGGACAGGTCCTATGGCTACACCTTC.

V is TRBV18 and J is TRBJ2-5, with D unclear. Germline V gene sequence: CDR1 KGHSH, CDR2 LQKENI. Deletions cut 3 bases from V and 0 bases from J, with 8 bases between. CDR3 length: 14 amino acids. The CDR3 nucleotides read TGTGCCAGCTCACCTAACCGGAACCAAGAGACCCAGTACTTC. It codes for CASSPNRNQETQYF.

The chain has TRBV4-2 and TRBJ2-3; D might be TRBD2 (5 bases). Germline V lookup: CDR1 LGHNA, CDR2 YNFKEQ. This CDR3 contains 18 residues. Trimming left V 3 bases short and J 5 bases short, with 24 bases between. In nucleotides, the CDR3 is TGTGCCAGCAGCCAGGAAGGGAGAGGAATAGCTACTGGAGATACGCAGTATTTT. Its protein is CASSQEGRGIATGDTQYF.

This clonotype was counted a single time. DNA of the CDR3: TGTGCCTGTTCCAAAGAGACCCAGTACTTC. As protein: CACSKETQYF. V is TRBV30 and J is TRBJ2-5; unclear D gene. CDR3 length: 10 amino acids. CDR1 is GTSNPN and CDR2 is SVGIG in the germline V gene (reference sequence). V was cut by 6 bases and J by 3 bases, with 5 bases left in between. Filled out from reference TRBV30 and TRBJ2-5, the complete variable domain reads SQTIHQWPATLVQPVGSPLSLECTVEGTSNPNLYWYRQAAGRGLQLLFYSVGIGQISSEVPQNLSASRPQDRQFILSSKKLLLSDSGFYLCACSKETQYFGPGTRLLVL.

Note on this clonotype: This may come from a read error, since a much larger clone is one base off. V gene TRBV6-5 combines with J gene TRBJ2-7; TRBD1 matches 9 bases. Trimming took 0 bases from V and 3 from J; bases not matched to a gene: 3. This CDR3 has 15 amino acids. Germline V gives CDR1 MNHEY, CDR2 SVGAGI. CDR3 amino acids: CASSYSGQGFYEQYF. The CDR3 DNA is TGTGCCAGCAGTTACTCGGGACAGGGCTTCTACGAGCAGTACTTC.

This chain uses TRBV20-1 with TRBJ2-3, with TRBD2 matching over 9 bases. The germline CDR1 and CDR2 sequences are DFQATT and SNEGSKA (reference sequence). J was trimmed by 1 base and V by 7 bases; bases with no gene match: 9. The CDR3 totals 15 residues. This CDR3 is CSGSDRTSGTDTQYF. The CDR3 DNA follows: TGCAGTGGATCCGATAGGACTAGCGGCACAGATACGCAGTATTTT.

This clonotype was observed a handful of times. The V and J genes are TRBV4-1 and TRBJ1-1, with 7 nucleotides matching TRBD1. In germline, CDR1 is MGHRA, CDR2 YSYEKL. The CDR3 contains 14 residues. V lost 2 bases to trimming and J lost 5 bases; unmatched junction nucleotides: 5. In nucleotides, the CDR3 is TGCGCCAGCAGCCAACCCCAGGGGGGGACTGAAGCTTTCTTT. Protein sequence: CASSQPQGGTEAFF.

Only a few counts were recorded for this clonotype. The chain is built from TRBV7-2 and TRBJ2-4; D gene uncertain. Trimming stripped 5 bases from V and 7 bases from J, with 6 bases between. Germline CDR1 is SGHTA and CDR2 is FQGNSA. The CDR3 spans 11 residues. The CDR3 DNA reads as TGTGCCAGCAGCCCCGGGAACATTCAGTACTTC. It yields the protein CASSPGNIQYF. Filled out from reference TRBV7-2 and TRBJ2-4, the complete variable domain reads GAGVSQSPSNKVTEKGKDVELRCDPISGHTALYWYRQSLGQGLEFLIYFQGNSAPDKSGLPSDRFSAERTGGSVSTLTIQRTQQEDSAVYLCASSPGNIQYFGAGTRLSVL.

The chain links TRBV3-1 to TRBJ2-5; 7 bases align to TRBD1. The CDR3 extends over 15 amino acids. Germline loops: CDR1 LGHDT, CDR2 YNNKEL (reference sequence). Germline trimming cut 1 base from V and 6 bases from J; bases unmatched to any gene: 8. The CDR3 sequence: CASSQATGLWKTQYF. The CDR3 DNA sequence: TGTGCCAGCAGCCAAGCGACAGGGCTTTGGAAGACCCAGTACTTC.

The chain employs TRBV5-1 and TRBJ2-1, with TRBD2 identical over 11 bases. The CDR3 has 15 residues. The ends lost 3 bases at V and 6 bases at J; junction bases unmatched: 5. Germline V gives CDR1 SGHRS, CDR2 YFSETQ. The CDR3 DNA follows: TGCGCCAGCAGCTCTAGCGGGAGGTGGGGCAATGAGCAGTTCTTC. Translated: CASSSSGRWGNEQFF.

The chain joins TRBV20-1 to TRBJ2-7, with 7 bases fitting TRBD2. Germline V lookup: CDR1 DFQATT, CDR2 SNEGSKA (reference sequence). Germline trimming cut 6 bases from V and 7 bases from J; bases unmatched to any gene: 12. CDR3 length equals 13 residues. The chain's CDR3 is CSAGAAGVGEQYF. Written as DNA, the CDR3 is TGCAGTGCGGGTGCGGCGGGAGTGGGAGAGCAGTACTTC.

The J gene is TRBJ2-7, the V gene TRBV6-1; D is possibly TRBD1 (5 bases). There are 18 residues in the CDR3. Between the trimmed V and J ends, which lost 3 bases and 3 bases, there was a span of 24 bases. The germline V gene encodes CDR1 MNHNS and CDR2 SASEGT. This chain's CDR3 is CASSDSLLVAGHLYEQYF. The CDR3 DNA reads as TGTGCCAGCAGTGATTCGCTTTTGGTGGCAGGACATCTCTACGAGCAGTACTTC.

The V call is TRBV29-1, the J call TRBJ2-7; D may be TRBD2 (8 bases). Trimming removed 4 bases at V and 0 bases at J, with 16 bases between. CDR1 is SQVTM, CDR2 ANQGSEA, per germline. The CDR3 sequence is 15 residues long. The CDR3 loop reads CSVGETGTSSYEQYF. The CDR3 DNA is TGCAGCGTTGGGGAGACAGGGACTAGCTCCTACGAGCAGTACTTC.

This chain uses TRBV20-1 with TRBJ1-1; D perhaps matches TRBD1 (6 bases). The CDR3 extends over 13 amino acids. Germline-derived CDR1 and CDR2 are DFQATT and SNEGSKA (reference sequence). V was cut by 5 bases and J by 5 bases, with 15 bases left in between. In DNA form, the CDR3 reads TGCAGTGCTGCCAGGGGCGCTACGACTGAAGCTTTCTTT. This codes for CSAARGATTEAFF.

The V call is TRBV21-1, the J call TRBJ2-7; TRBD2 is the table's D call and was not checked against the DNA. TRBV21-1 corresponds to a pseudogene. There are 16 residues in the CDR3. The CDR3 loop reads CASSPSSGPKRYEQYF. The CDR3 bases are TGTGCCAGCAGTCCTTCCAGCGGACCCAAGAGGTACGAGCAGTACTTC.

This clonotype has more than one count but fewer than ten. The chain is built from TRBV12-3 or TRBV12-4 and TRBJ2-7; TRBD1 matches at 8 bases. The V and J ends lost 8 bases and 2 bases, in that order; junction bases with no gene match: 2. This CDR3 has 12 amino acids. The CDR3 here is CASRDRTYEQYF. The DNA for the CDR3 is TGTGCCAGCCGGGACAGGACCTACGAGCAGTACTTC.

The CDR3 DNA reads TGTGCCACCAGCAGAGAAGGGGGAGGAACTGAAGCTTTCTTT. Encoded protein: CATSREGGGTEAFF. This chain joins TRBV15 and TRBJ1-1; maybe TRBD1 (6 bases). The CDR3 contains 14 residues. Germline V gene lookup returns CDR1 LNHNV and CDR2 YYDKDF (reference sequence). Trimming removed 0 bases at V and 5 bases at J, with 10 bases between. The whole variable domain, remainder taken from reference TRBV15 and TRBJ1-1, is DAMVIQNPRYQVTQFGKPVTLSCSQTLNHNVMYWYQQKSSQAPKLLFHYYDKDFNNEADTPDNFQSRRPNTSFCFLDIRSPGLGDTAMYLCATSREGGGTEAFFGQGTRLTVV.

This clonotype has a count of ten or more. V and J are TRBV7-6 and TRBJ2-3; D uncertain. V was trimmed by 1 base and J by 3 bases, leaving 14 bases between them. Germline lookup yields CDR1 SGHVS and CDR2 FNYEAQ. There are 16 residues in the CDR3. CDR3 in DNA: TGTGCCAGCAGCTTAGGCCAGCTGGGGTCAACAGATACGCAGTATTTT. Translated: CASSLGQLGSTDTQYF.